This entry is about one TCR beta chain. Sequenced by immunoSEQ multiplex PCR; TCRdb stores in-frame clones only, minus some. In the table there are about 86,000 clones, about 93% of which are singletons. From germline, CDR1 is DFQATT and CDR2 SNEGSKA (reference sequence). Trimming removed 3 bases from V and 7 bases from J, with 10 bases in between. This CDR3 contains 12 residues. The data stem from a study of control samples from healthy donors and cancer patients. Material for sequencing was blood. The chain employs TRBV20-1 and TRBJ1-5; no firm D call. This TCR was sampled from a woman aged 18-29 years in good health. The CDR3 nucleotides read TGCAGTGCTAGTTTACAAGCCCAGCCCCAGCATTTT. Translating it yields CSASLQAQPQHF.